The subject of this entry is one T cell receptor beta chain. As yet, its antigen is unknown. The sample belongs to a study of T cell responses to AZD1222 COVID-19 vaccine. Using immunoSEQ multiplex PCR, the repertoire was profiled, and TCRdb retains in-frame clones only, with some absent. The sample shows around 120,000 clones, roughly 91% of them seen only once. The study, taken as a whole, reports: At baseline, just 6 or 7 AZD1222 recipients tested seropositive. There were mostly white British donors and more females than males, and clonal diversity was possibly underestimated.

Germline assignment: CDR1 LGHDT and CDR2 YNNKEL (reference sequence). The CDR3 length is 14 residues. The V and J ends lost 1 base and 6 bases respectively, with 12 bases between them. The chain is built from TRBV3-1 (or the pseudogene TRBV3-2) and TRBJ1-1; no reliable D call. The sequencing used peripheral blood, collected 28 days after the second AZD1222 dose. This TCR was sampled from an adult who received the AZD1222 COVID-19 vaccine. The DNA of the CDR3 is TGTGCCAGCAGCCAAGCGGTACTTAGGGCTGAAGCTTTCTTT. Its translation: CASSQAVLRAEAFF.